This TCR beta chain appears in the sequencing data of a study of blood T cell repertoires in COVID-19 (dated by TCRdb to the early 2020s). About the full investigation: Collaborator samples came from the United States, Italy and Spain and covered acute and convalescent phases of COVID-19. The prospective study material was composed of cDNA or gDNA derived from T cells, B-cell-depleted T cells, or PBMCs. Deeply sampled blood TCRbeta repertoires from subjects exposed to, actively infected with, or recovered from COVID-19 were included in the dataset. The repertoires were released in a freely available public database intended as a resource for research on the immune response to SARS-CoV-2. The samples were drawn from two sources: the first 160 participants of the ongoing ImmuneRACE study, and 1,200 or so subjects contributed by 6 global collaborators. Nearly every sample came with metadata listing a de-identified subject ID, COVID-19 status, age in years and sex. HLA class I and class II types, where available, came from metadata supplied by the sample provider rather than from assay-based typing. Study-wide conclusions, independent of this receptor: Clinical and demographic metadata were provided uncurated, with the amount varying by source and participant.

The immunoSEQ Assay, a bias-controlled multiplex PCR, was used to amplify TCRbeta CDR3 regions from genomic DNA. The paper's processing steps were these. The number of nucleated cells in each sample was estimated by amplification of reference gene primers within the assay. Sequence reads were collapsed and filtered to measure the absolute abundance of every unique TCRbeta CDR3 rearrangement. Productive Simpson clonality was computed per sample as the square root of Simpson's diversity index over productive rearrangements. The immuneACCESS repertoire file appears here via TCRdb, limited to in-frame rearrangements. These files lack a portion of the clones; in checked studies, under half of the deficit traces to unresolved V genes, and the cause of the others is not known. Clonal size and the V and J genes are those of that table, whereas D and trimming came from the DNA. In all, the sample holds around 300,000 clones, and under 90% of those were seen once. The ten most abundant clones make up less than 2% of the sample.

The germline V end is reduced by 4 bases and the J end by 3 bases; junction bases left unmatched: 3. The CDR3, from cysteine to phenylalanine, totals 13 residues. Only the CDR3 DNA stays, 39 bases, in frame from base 1. According to the germline V gene, CDR1 reads SGHRS and CDR2 reads YFSETQ. In the prospective study, participants were roughly 18 to 95 years old, resided in about two dozen geographic areas of the United States, and were enrolled through a virtual design. Cohort assignment in the prospective study relied on participant-reported clinical history from a screening survey and a study questionnaire. ImmuneRACE Cohort 3 recovered participants were defined by two consecutive negative NP/OP PCR tests, healthcare professional clearance, or symptom resolution. In the prospective study, whole blood, serum and a nasopharyngeal or oropharyngeal swab were collected from each participant by mobile phlebotomists. Over a roughly 2-month period, participants in the prospective study had the option of providing additional blood draws and questionnaires. Before DNA extraction, prospective study blood samples were shipped either frozen or at room temperature.

A note on this clone: This receptor's antigen is unknown. No per-base quality is available; no much larger clone lies one base away.

This sequence originates from a middle-aged woman who had recovered from COVID-19. The sequence is built from TRBV5-1 and TRBJ2-7; a stretch of 8 junction bases matches TRBD1. Specimen: PBMCs or T cells enriched from blood (not recorded which). The DNA sequence reads TGCGCCAGCAGCCGGGGACAGGACTACGAGCAGTACTTC. Translated, it reads CASSRGQDYEQYF.